What follows is one T cell receptor (beta chain) and its context. Its antigen is undetermined. This sample was included in a study of cytomegalovirus exposure and HLA in healthy donors. Study-level points and caveats: For TCR beta chains, V- and J-gene trimming was later linked to a missense DCLRE1C variant.

Germline values: CDR1 MNHEY, CDR2 SVGAGI. The V segment lost 5 bases and the J segment 7 bases; nucleotides outside the gene matches: 9. The CDR3 runs 14 residues. PCR was performed using 60 Vbeta and 13 Jbeta primers. Assay: immunoSEQ multiplex PCR; the TCRdb copy retains only in-frame clones and omits some. Here the sample spans about 100,000 clones, approximately 71% being singletons. The chain has TRBV6-5 and TRBJ2-7; 9 bases agree with TRBD1. The sequenced sample was PBMCs. This TCR was recovered from a woman younger than 30 in good health and CMV-seropositive. CDR3 protein: CASSTGDRAVEQYF. DNA of the CDR3: TGTGCCAGCAGTACAGGGGACAGGGCAGTTGAGCAGTACTTC.